What follows are 17 T cell receptor beta chains derived from one specimen sequenced in a study of T cell responses to AZD1222 COVID-19 vaccine. Measured with immunoSEQ multiplex PCR; TCRdb has only the in-frame clones, and not every one. In the table there are about 100,000 clones, 88% of which are singletons. This specimen consisted of peripheral blood, obtained on day 0 of AZD1222 vaccination. These receptors came from an adult in good health.

V and J are TRBV5-4 and TRBJ2-1; 10 nucleotides match TRBD2. Per germline, CDR1 SGHNT and CDR2 YYREEE (reference sequence). V was pared by 4 bases and J by 4 bases, with 2 bases of the junction left unmatched. This CDR3 comprises 14 residues. The CDR3 DNA reads as TGTGCCAGCAGCGTGGGACTAGCGTACAATGAGCAGTTCTTC. Translating it yields CASSVGLAYNEQFF. Combining the CDR3 with reference TRBV5-4 and TRBJ2-1 gives the whole variable domain ETGVTQSPTHLIKTRGQQVTLRCSSQSGHNTVSWYQQALGQGPQFIFQYYREEENGRGNFPPRFSGLQFPNYSSELNVNALELDDSALYLCASSVGLAYNEQFFGPGTRLTVL.

The chain carries TRBV6-4 and TRBJ1-5, with D perhaps TRBD1 (6 bases). There are 13 residues in the CDR3. CDR1 MRHNA and CDR2 SNTAGT come from the germline V gene. Trimming removed 4 bases from V and 6 bases from J, with 10 bases in between. CDR3 sequence: CASSAGDAQPQHF. CDR3 DNA: TGTGCCAGCAGTGCAGGGGACGCTCAGCCCCAGCATTTT.

This clone has only one observation. The chain couples TRBV4-1 to TRBJ1-3; D remains ambiguous. Germline loops: CDR1 MGHRA, CDR2 YSYEKL. This CDR3 has 19 amino acids. V lost 1 base, J lost 0 bases, and 19 bases lay in between. The CDR3 nucleotides read TGCGCCAGCAGCCAAGGTGGGTCAGGTAGAGGCTCCTCTGGAAACACCATATATTTT. Translating gives CASSQGGSGRGSSGNTIYF.

The rearrangement links TRBV2 to TRBJ2-7, with TRBD2 matching over 7 bases. The germline V gene encodes CDR1 SNHLY and CDR2 FYNNEI. V shed 4 bases and J 0 bases; nucleotides not matched to a gene: 6. This CDR3 spans 15 amino acids. The CDR3 is CASSVLGGSSYEQYF. DNA for the CDR3: TGTGCCAGCAGTGTCCTGGGCGGGAGCTCCTACGAGCAGTACTTC.

The V gene is TRBV28, the J gene TRBJ1-1; weak D call: TRBD1 (5 bases). V lost 6 bases to trimming and J lost 3 bases, with 11 bases between them. In germline, CDR1 is MDHEN, CDR2 SYDVKM. This CDR3 has 13 residues. The CDR3 nucleotides read TGTGCCAGCAGCATGGGGCAGCACACTGAAGCTTTCTTT. The encoded protein is CASSMGQHTEAFF.

The chain uses TRBV28 and TRBJ2-1; 7 bases fit TRBD2. The CDR3 totals 15 residues. The germline V gene has CDR1 MDHEN and CDR2 SYDVKM. J gave up 3 bases and V 3 bases, and 5 bases lay outside the gene matches. This CDR3 is CASSFLIAGYNEQFF. DNA for the CDR3: TGTGCCAGCAGTTTTCTCATAGCGGGCTACAATGAGCAGTTCTTC.

V is TRBV4-3 and J is TRBJ2-7; D is perhaps TRBD1 (5 bases). Germline V gene sequence: CDR1 LGHNA, CDR2 YSLEER. There are 11 residues in the CDR3. V lost 1 base and J 8 bases, leaving 6 bases between the germline ends. The CDR3 bases are TGCGCCAGCAGCCAAGCGGACAAGCAGTACTTC. Protein product: CASSQADKQYF.

This chain links TRBV24-1 with TRBJ2-7; 11 nucleotides line up with TRBD1. Germline V gene data show CDR1 as KGHDR and CDR2 as SFDVKD. This CDR3 comprises 15 residues. V shed 9 bases, J shed 3 bases, and the junction held 9 bases outside the gene matches. CDR3 DNA sequence: TGTGCCACCGCCAGGACAGGGGGCGCTATCTACGAGCAGTACTTC. Translation gives CATARTGGAIYEQYF.

The chain links TRBV24-1 to TRBJ2-1, with D possibly matching TRBD1 (6 bases). The CDR3 extends over 14 amino acids. Germline V gene lookup returns CDR1 KGHDR and CDR2 SFDVKD. V was clipped by 5 bases and J by 5 bases, with 12 bases between them. CDR3 loop: CATSVGQGNNEQFF. The CDR3 DNA reads as TGTGCCACCAGTGTGGGCCAGGGGAACAATGAGCAGTTCTTC.

The rearrangement joins TRBV28 to TRBJ2-4; 11 positions match TRBD2. Unmatched junction bases numbered 12, after V lost 1 base and J lost 7 bases. This CDR3 has 18 amino acids. Germline V gene lookup returns CDR1 MDHEN and CDR2 SYDVKM. The DNA for the CDR3 is TGTGCCAGCAGTTTATACCCCGGCGGCGTAGCGGGGGGGAACATTCAGTACTTC. Translation gives CASSLYPGGVAGGNIQYF.

The chain is built from TRBV18 and TRBJ1-2; D perhaps matches TRBD1 (6 bases). CDR1 and CDR2 (germline): KGHSH, LQKENI. The V and J ends lost 4 bases and 8 bases respectively, with 11 bases between them. The CDR3 length is 12 residues. The CDR3 region has the DNA TGTGCCAGCTCACTTCTAGGGGGAGGCTACACCTTC. The encoded protein is CASSLLGGGYTF.

This chain connects TRBV27 to TRBJ2-3, with D unclear. Germline values: CDR1 MNHEY, CDR2 SMNVEV (reference sequence). Trimming cost V 3 bases and J 4 bases, with 8 bases left between them. The CDR3 consists of 13 residues. The CDR3 loop reads CASSFGLADTQYF. The CDR3, as DNA: TGTGCCAGCAGTTTCGGGCTAGCAGATACGCAGTATTTT.

This chain uses TRBV7-9 with TRBJ2-7; 9 bases map to TRBD1. The CDR3 is 15 residues long. Per germline, CDR1 SEHNR and CDR2 FQNEAQ (reference sequence). V lost 4 bases, J lost 6 bases, and 10 bases stayed unmatched. The CDR3 DNA reads as TGTGCCAGCAGCTGGCCGGGACAGGGTAATCCCGAGCAGTACTTC. This gives the protein CASSWPGQGNPEQYF.

The chain has TRBV4-1 and TRBJ2-5, with 7 bases matching TRBD2. Unmatched junction bases numbered 4, after V lost 0 bases and J lost 3 bases. CDR3 length: 15 residues. Germline values: CDR1 MGHRA, CDR2 YSYEKL. The CDR3 sequence is CASSQDLAGEETQYF. In DNA form, the CDR3 reads TGCGCCAGCAGCCAAGATCTCGCGGGAGAAGAGACCCAGTACTTC.

The rearrangement joins TRBV28 to TRBJ2-7, with D uncertain. V was cut by 8 bases and J by 4 bases, with 3 bases left in between. This CDR3 contains 9 residues. Germline V gene sequence: CDR1 MDHEN, CDR2 SYDVKM. The DNA for the CDR3 is TGTGCCAGCGGTTACGAGCAGTACTTC. Its protein is CASGYEQYF.

This clone occurred a few times. The CDR3 is CASSLQGFGSPLHF. Written as DNA, the CDR3 is TGTGCCAGCAGCTTACAGGGTTTCGGTTCACCCCTCCACTTT. The chain employs TRBV11-2 and TRBJ1-6; a possible D gene is TRBD1 (5 bases). Germline CDR1 SGHAT, CDR2 FQNNGV. Trimming cost V 2 bases and J 9 bases, with 11 bases left between them. The CDR3 loop spans 14 amino acids.

The V gene is TRBV30, the J gene TRBJ1-1; D might be TRBD1 (5 bases). CDR1 is GTSNPN and CDR2 is SVGIG in the germline V gene (reference sequence). This CDR3 contains 16 residues. Trimming took 0 bases from V and 3 from J, leaving 17 bases between them. The CDR3 spells CAWSVMGDYKYTEAFF. The CDR3 DNA follows: TGTGCCTGGAGTGTAATGGGGGACTATAAGTACACTGAAGCTTTCTTT.